The 23 T cell receptor beta chains given below trace back to one sample, sequenced in a study of cytomegalovirus exposure and HLA in healthy donors. It was with 60 Vbeta and 13 Jbeta primers that the PCR ran. Sequencing used immunoSEQ multiplex PCR; TCRdb keeps in-frame clones, though not all of them. The sample includes around 170,000 clones, around four fifths of them seen just once. Sequencing input: PBMCs. These receptors were obtained from a woman in her forties or fifties in good health and CMV-seropositive.

The chain carries TRBV7-9 and TRBJ2-7, with 7 nucleotides matching TRBD1. Germline V gives CDR1 SEHNR, CDR2 FQNEAQ (reference sequence). The CDR3 runs to 13 residues. Unmatched junction bases numbered 7, after V lost 4 bases and J lost 7 bases. CDR3 sequence (DNA): TGTGCCAGCAGCTCGTCGACAGGGCGTGAGCAGTACTTC. It translates to CASSSSTGREQYF.

The J gene is TRBJ2-7, the V gene TRBV19, with D tentatively TRBD1 (7 bases). Germline V lookup: CDR1 LNHDA, CDR2 SQIVND (reference sequence). The CDR3 is 16 residues long. The V and J ends lost 5 bases and 3 bases respectively, with 20 bases between them. CDR3 sequence reads: CASSARNQGGRYEQYF. As DNA, the CDR3 is TGTGCCAGTAGTGCCCGCAACCAGGGGGGTCGCTACGAGCAGTACTTC.

This chain links TRBV9 with TRBJ2-5; 13 bases are shared with TRBD2. CDR1 SGDLS and CDR2 YYNGEE come from the germline V gene. The CDR3 extends over 16 amino acids. Germline trimming cut 3 bases from V and 2 bases from J; bases unmatched to any gene: 4. CDR3 nucleotides: TGTGCCAGCAGCGGCAAGGGACTAGCGGGGCAAGAGACCCAGTACTTC. This encodes CASSGKGLAGQETQYF.

Turning to this clone: One end of the junction fails to match germline, which may point to a read error. The chain is built from TRBV4-1 and TRBJ2-5, with TRBD2 as a possible D gene (5 bases). CDR1 and CDR2 (germline): MGHRA, YSYEKL. This CDR3 spans 14 amino acids. The CDR3 sequence is CASGQEWRSETQYF. CDR3 DNA: TGCGCCAGCGGCCAAGAGTGGAGGAGCGAGACCCAGTACTTC.

The chain employs TRBV27 and TRBJ1-1, with D possibly TRBD1 on 6 matching bases. This CDR3 has 15 amino acids. V gave up 5 bases and J gave up 3 bases, with 16 bases separating them. Germline loops: CDR1 MNHEY, CDR2 SMNVEV (reference sequence). CDR3 amino acids: CASSPTGIIHTEAFF. The CDR3 DNA reads TGTGCCAGCAGTCCTACAGGGATCATTCACACTGAAGCTTTCTTT.

This sequence joins TRBV4-2 and TRBJ1-2; D unresolved. This CDR3 has 16 residues. In germline, CDR1 is LGHNA, CDR2 YNFKEQ. The V end was cut by 0 bases, the J end by 8 bases, with 19 bases between. The CDR3 is CASSQDSADYALGYTF. In DNA form, the CDR3 reads TGTGCCAGCAGCCAAGATTCAGCGGATTATGCACTAGGCTACACCTTC.

The rearrangement links TRBV14 to TRBJ2-2; D perhaps matches TRBD1 (6 bases). Germline CDR1 SGHDN, CDR2 FVKESK. Trimming shortened V by 7 bases and J by 1 base, and 10 bases separated the two germline ends. The CDR3 loop spans 14 amino acids. CDR3 DNA: TGTGCCAGCAAGACAGGTCTGAACACCGGGGAGCTGTTTTTT. Translated, it gives CASKTGLNTGELFF.

For this clone: This same CDR3 is encoded by further DNA sequences in the sample. The rearrangement joins TRBV28 to TRBJ2-5; 9 nucleotides align to TRBD1. The V and J ends lost 6 bases and 2 bases, in that order; junction bases with no gene match: 4. The CDR3 is 14 amino acids. CDR1 and CDR2 (germline): MDHEN, SYDVKM. The CDR3 sequence is CASSSGTGQETQYF. CDR3 DNA: TGTGCCAGCAGCTCCGGGACAGGGCAAGAGACCCAGTACTTC.

The sample holds one count of this clone. CDR3 sequence reads: CASSPSQGQPQHF. The CDR3 DNA reads as TGTGCCAGCAGCCCATCACAGGGCCAGCCCCAGCATTTT. This sequence joins TRBV7-2 and TRBJ1-5, with a weak D call TRBD1 (6 bases). The V and J ends lost 5 bases and 7 bases respectively, with 12 bases between them. CDR3 length: 13 residues. Germline V gives CDR1 SGHTA, CDR2 FQGNSA.

The genes are TRBV7-3 and TRBJ1-6; 9 positions agree with TRBD1. V gave up 3 bases and J gave up 9 bases; unmatched junction bases: 6. The CDR3 is 15 residues long. The V gene's germline CDR1 is SGHTA and CDR2 FQGTGA. The CDR3 sequence: CASSLSGTGFSPLHF. CDR3 DNA sequence: TGTGCCAGCAGCTTGTCCGGGACAGGGTTTTCACCCCTCCACTTT.

The rearrangement joins TRBV19 to TRBJ1-2; weak D call: TRBD1 (5 bases). From germline, CDR1 is LNHDA and CDR2 SQIVND (reference sequence). CDR3 length equals 14 residues. Trimming removed 7 bases from V and 5 bases from J, with 17 bases in between. In DNA form, the CDR3 reads TGTGCCAGTAACGGGGGTTTAGGCGCATATGGCTACACCTTC. Protein sequence: CASNGGLGAYGYTF.

This clone was seen just once. This CDR3 reads CASSSPQLGGVHEKLFF. CDR3 DNA: TGTGCCAGCAGTTCACCCCAACTTGGGGGCGTTCATGAAAAACTGTTTTTT. The chain couples TRBV28 to TRBJ1-4; D is possibly TRBD1 (6 bases). Trimming stripped 4 bases from V and 6 bases from J, with 21 bases between. The CDR3 extends over 17 amino acids. CDR1 MDHEN and CDR2 SYDVKM come from the germline V gene.

The chain couples TRBV7-9 to TRBJ1-1; no clear D gene. This CDR3 is 14 amino acids long. The germline V gene encodes CDR1 SEHNR and CDR2 FQNEAQ (reference sequence). Trimming took 3 bases from V and 5 from J, leaving 13 bases between them. CDR3 residues: CASSFMVPGTEAFF. The CDR3 region has the DNA TGTGCCAGCAGCTTCATGGTGCCGGGAACTGAAGCTTTCTTT.

V gene TRBV9 combines with J gene TRBJ2-7; TRBD2 matches 13 bases. The ends lost 4 bases at V and 7 bases at J; junction bases unmatched: 8. The CDR3 covers 15 residues. In germline, CDR1 is SGDLS, CDR2 YYNGEE. The CDR3 DNA reads as TGTGCCAGCAGCACAACTAGCGGGGGGGCTTTGGAGCAGTACTTC. This codes for CASSTTSGGALEQYF.

The chain carries TRBV27 and TRBJ2-1, with D possibly being TRBD1 (6 bases). The V gene lost 6 bases and the J gene lost 7 bases, with 16 bases spanning the gap. Germline CDR1 and CDR2: MNHEY and SMNVEV (reference sequence). The CDR3 totals 14 residues. CDR3 loop: CASRQGWSTNEQFF. CDR3 sequence (DNA): TGTGCCAGCAGACAGGGCTGGTCTACAAATGAGCAGTTCTTC.

This clone was seen a handful of times. This chain joins TRBV4-1 and TRBJ2-3; 9 bases are shared with TRBD2. CDR1 MGHRA and CDR2 YSYEKL come from the germline V gene. The junction had 7 bases not matched to a gene; V was cut back by 1 base and J by 2 bases. The CDR3 has 17 amino acids. CDR3 amino acids: CASSQVDSGGTTDTQYF. The CDR3, as DNA: TGCGCCAGCAGCCAAGTTGATAGCGGGGGAACCACAGATACGCAGTATTTT.

The chain recombines TRBV7-2 with TRBJ2-3; TRBD2 agrees at 10 bases. The length of the CDR3 is 16 residues. The junction had 3 bases not matched to a gene; V was cut back by 2 bases and J by 1 base. Germline V gene sequence: CDR1 SGHTA, CDR2 FQGNSA. The CDR3 reads CASSLLLAGGTDTQYF. Here the CDR3 DNA reads TGTGCCAGCAGCTTACTGCTAGCGGGGGGCACAGATACGCAGTATTTT.

The chain recombines TRBV15 with TRBJ2-3; 10 nucleotides align to TRBD2. With 0 bases clipped from V and 2 bases from J, the junction kept 5 bases outside the gene matches. CDR1 is LNHNV and CDR2 is YYDKDF in the germline V gene (reference sequence). CDR3 length equals 17 residues. The CDR3 nucleotides read TGTGCCACCAGCAGAGATCGTCTAGCGGGGGACACAGATACGCAGTATTTT. Protein product: CATSRDRLAGDTDTQYF.

About this clone: Other DNA variants within this sample encode the same CDR3. The V call is TRBV30, the J call TRBJ2-1; tentative D call: TRBD1 (6 bases). The CDR3 consists of 13 residues. CDR1 is GTSNPN, CDR2 SVGIG, per germline (reference sequence). The V end lost 7 bases, the J end lost 0 bases, and 10 bases lay between the germline ends. The CDR3 spells CASIRGSYNEQFF. The CDR3 DNA reads TGTGCCTCAATCAGGGGCTCCTACAATGAGCAGTTCTTC.

This chain uses TRBV10-3 with TRBJ2-7; TRBD1 aligns across 9 bases. Germline CDR1 reads ENHRY; CDR2 reads SYGVKD. The trim removed 5 bases at V and 12 bases at J, leaving 11 bases unmatched. This CDR3 comprises 13 residues. CDR3 nucleotides: TGTGCCATCAGTTCCGGGACAGGGCTGCGGCCGTACTTC. Translation gives CAISSGTGLRPYF.

As to this clone: An end of the junction does not agree with germline; a read error may underlie this. This chain joins TRBV7-9 and TRBJ1-1; no clear D. This CDR3 region has 16 residues. Germline loops: CDR1 SEHNR, CDR2 FQNEAQ (reference sequence). The chain's CDR3 is CSSQSLWAMSNTEAFF. CDR3 bases: TGTTCCAGCCAGTCCTTGTGGGCGATGTCGAACACTGAAGCTTTCTTT.

This clone was seen a handful of times. J is TRBJ2-1 and V is TRBV6-5, with 7 positions matching TRBD2. J was trimmed by 5 bases and V by 0 bases; bases with no gene match: 4. The CDR3 covers 15 residues. The germline V gene has CDR1 MNHEY and CDR2 SVGAGI. The CDR3 nucleotides are TGTGCCAGCAGTTACTCGTGGGGGGGTGACAATGAGCAGTTCTTC. The encoded protein is CASSYSWGGDNEQFF.

This chain uses TRBV7-2 with TRBJ2-3, with a weak D call TRBD2 (7 bases). The CDR3 extends over 15 amino acids. The V and J ends lost 5 bases and 9 bases respectively, with 21 bases between them. Germline assignment: CDR1 SGHTA and CDR2 FQGNSA. CDR3 sequence (DNA): TGTGCCAGCAGCCCTTCGGGGGGCCAGAACCCAACGCAGTATTTT. It specifies CASSPSGGQNPTQYF.